Shown below are 22 T cell receptor beta chains from a single sample sequenced in a study of T cells after yellow fever vaccination. TCRdb fed the 5' RACE reads into MiXCR, producing one record per CDR3 protein. The sample carries about 340,000 distinct CDR3 sequences, around 12% recorded once. The sample here was CD4+ T cells sorted from PBMCs, taken 15 days after the yellow fever booster vaccination. Receptor source: a young man who received the YFV17D yellow fever vaccine.

This clonotype showed up just a few times. The chain carries TRBV4-1 and TRBJ1-5; a weak D match, TRBD1 (6 bases). Germline values: CDR1 MGHRA, CDR2 YSYEKL. The CDR3 sequence is 15 residues long. Trimming removed 1 base at V and 11 bases at J, with 18 bases between. The CDR3 loop is CASSQVRDKTQTQHF. The DNA of the CDR3 is TGCGCCAGCAGCCAAGTTCGGGACAAGACCCAGACCCAGCATTTT.

The gene calls are TRBV10-3 and TRBJ2-7; TRBD2 aligns across 7 bases. The length of the CDR3 is 13 residues. Germline V gene data show CDR1 as ENHRY and CDR2 as SYGVKD. Trimming at V came to 5 bases and at J to 2 bases, leaving 3 bases not matched to a gene. The CDR3 is CAISTGGAYEQYF. The CDR3 DNA sequence: TGTGCCATCAGTACGGGGGGAGCCTACGAGCAGTACTTC.

This clonotype was seen only a few times. The chain uses TRBV6-2 or TRBV6-3 and TRBJ2-1; D is possibly TRBD1 or TRBD2 (5 bases each). The V and J ends lost 6 bases and 9 bases respectively, with 18 bases between them. Germline V gives CDR1 MNHEY, CDR2 SVGEGT. The CDR3 is 14 residues long. CDR3 in amino acids: CASRASTGGIEQFF. The DNA for the CDR3 is TGTGCCAGCAGGGCCTCGACTGGGGGTATTGAGCAGTTCTTC.

This clonotype was seen only a few times. The chain recombines TRBV11-2 with TRBJ1-5; D is unresolved. CDR1 SGHAT and CDR2 FQNNGV come from the germline V gene. The V end lost 4 bases, the J end lost 7 bases, and 8 bases lay between the germline ends. The CDR3 is 12 amino acids. The CDR3 loop is CASSSLDQPQHF. The CDR3 nucleotides are TGTGCCAGCAGCTCATTGGACCAGCCCCAGCATTTT.

This clonotype showed up just a few times. The gene calls are TRBV5-6 and TRBJ2-7; the D gene could be TRBD1 or TRBD2 (5 bases each). The V end was cut by 0 bases, the J end by 0 bases, with 13 bases between. CDR1 SGHDT and CDR2 YYEEEE come from the germline V gene. This CDR3 has 16 residues. The DNA for the CDR3 is TGTGCCAGCAGCTTGGCCAGGGCAGGGAGCTCCTACGAGCAGTACGTC. Protein sequence: CASSLARAGSSYEQYV.

This clonotype has more than one count but fewer than ten. The chain has TRBV20-1 and TRBJ2-3; D may correspond to TRBD1 or TRBD2 (6 bases each). There are 18 residues in the CDR3. CDR1 and CDR2 from the germline V gene are DFQATT and SNEGSKA (reference sequence). The V end was cut by 3 bases, the J end by 0 bases, with 22 bases between. CDR3 DNA sequence: TGCAGTGCTAGGGACAAAGGGGGGCGCATTTCTAGCACAGATACGCAGTATTTT. Amino acid sequence: CSARDKGGRISSTDTQYF.

CDR3: CASSLFGGPYEQYV. DNA for the CDR3: TGTGCCAGCAGCTTATTCGGGGGCCCCTACGAGCAGTACGTC. The rearrangement joins TRBV7-9 to TRBJ2-7, with D possibly being TRBD1 or TRBD2 (6 bases each). The CDR3 is made up of 14 amino acids. V was trimmed by 2 bases and J by 2 bases, leaving 10 bases between them. Germline CDR1 is SEHNR and CDR2 is FQNEAQ (reference sequence).

The gene calls are TRBV7-2 and TRBJ2-3; a weak D match, TRBD1 (5 bases). V was trimmed by 3 bases and J by 6 bases, leaving 10 bases between them. CDR1 and CDR2 from the germline V gene are SGHTA and FQGNSA. The CDR3 covers 13 residues. CDR3 DNA: TGTGCCAGCAGCTTCGCAAAGGGGGATACGCAGTATTTT. Amino acids: CASSFAKGDTQYF.

This clonotype was seen a few times. The chain carries TRBV7-9 and TRBJ1-6; 8 nucleotides line up with TRBD1. Germline V CDR1 and CDR2: SEHNR, FQNEAQ (reference sequence). V was pared by 5 bases and J by 10 bases, with 7 bases of the junction left unmatched. The CDR3 totals 14 residues. The CDR3 DNA sequence: TGTGCCAGCAGCGATTGGACAGGGTCATCACCCCTCCACTTT. The encoded protein is CASSDWTGSSPLHF.

This clonotype was counted between two and nine times. CDR3 amino acids: CASSQDGSRVRTEAFF. The CDR3 DNA sequence: TGTGCCAGCAGCCAAGACGGGAGCAGGGTTCGAACTGAAGCTTTCTTT. J is TRBJ1-1 and V is TRBV3-1; perhaps TRBD1 as D (5 bases). Germline V gene lookup returns CDR1 LGHDT and CDR2 YNNKEL (reference sequence). The CDR3 sequence is 16 residues long. The V end lost 0 bases, the J end lost 5 bases, and 16 bases lay between the germline ends.

The V gene is TRBV7-2, the J gene TRBJ2-7; TRBD1 matches 7 bases. Germline CDR1 reads SGHTA; CDR2 reads FQGNSA. The CDR3 runs to 15 residues. V trimming: 2 bases; J trimming: 3 bases; junction bases outside the gene matches: 7. The CDR3 DNA reads as TGTGCCAGCAGCTTATCCCAGGACAGGTACTACGAGCAGTACTTC. Its protein product is CASSLSQDRYYEQYF.

Many counts were recorded for this clonotype. The chain couples TRBV20-1 to TRBJ1-1; possibly TRBD1 for D (5 bases). CDR3 length: 16 residues. V was clipped by 2 bases and J by 2 bases, with 18 bases between them. CDR1 DFQATT and CDR2 SNEGSKA come from the germline V gene (reference sequence). DNA for the CDR3: TGCAGTGCTAGACTCCCCTTGACAGATCTCAACACTGAAGCTTTCTTT. It yields the protein CSARLPLTDLNTEAFF.

This chain connects TRBV5-1 to TRBJ2-3, with D unresolved. V shed 7 bases and J shed 2 bases, with 11 bases lying between them. The V gene's germline CDR1 is SGHRS and CDR2 YFSETQ. The CDR3 has 13 residues. The chain's CDR3 is CASSDRPTDTQYF. DNA of the CDR3: TGCGCCAGCTCTGACCGCCCCACAGATACGCAGTATTTT.

There are a few counts of this clonotype. The chain is built from TRBV28 and TRBJ2-3, with 9 bases that match TRBD1. With V trimmed by 8 bases and J by 5 bases, 5 bases remained unmatched. The CDR3 covers 13 residues. Germline V gives CDR1 MDHEN, CDR2 SYDVKM. CDR3 loop: CASQETGGDTQYF. CDR3 DNA sequence: TGTGCCAGCCAGGAGACAGGGGGAGATACGCAGTATTTT.

The V gene is TRBV6-2 or TRBV6-3, the J gene TRBJ1-6, with no clear D. CDR3 length: 15 residues. V was trimmed by 2 bases and J by 6 bases, leaving 11 bases between them. The germline gives CDR1 MNHEY, CDR2 SVGEGT. CDR3 protein: CASSYGSGFNSPLHF. The CDR3, as DNA: TGTGCCAGCAGTTACGGAAGTGGGTTTAATTCACCCCTCCACTTT.

This clonotype turned up a few times. This chain joins TRBV7-2 and TRBJ2-3; 7 positions agree with TRBD1. CDR3 length: 15 amino acids. Germline loops: CDR1 SGHTA, CDR2 FQGNSA. J lost 1 base, V lost 5 bases, and 6 bases had no gene match. CDR3 coding DNA: TGTGCCAGCAGCGCACAGGGGCGCGGCACAGATACGCAGTATTTT. Encoded protein: CASSAQGRGTDTQYF.

The chain couples TRBV6-5 to TRBJ1-2; 8 positions match TRBD1. The V gene end was trimmed by 6 bases and the J gene end by 2 bases; junction bases not matched to a gene: 2. CDR1 is MNHEY, CDR2 SVGAGI, per germline. There are 13 residues in the CDR3. The CDR3: CASRDRANYGYTF. DNA of the CDR3: TGTGCCAGCAGGGACAGGGCGAACTATGGCTACACCTTC.

This chain joins TRBV20-1 and TRBJ1-1; D remains unclear. V lost 5 bases and J lost 5, with 15 bases in between. The CDR3 runs to 13 residues. CDR1 DFQATT and CDR2 SNEGSKA come from the germline V gene (reference sequence). CDR3 residues: CSAPRATKTEAFF. CDR3 bases: TGCAGTGCTCCTAGGGCTACAAAGACTGAAGCTTTCTTT.

This clonotype was counted many times. V gene TRBV12-3 or TRBV12-4 combines with J gene TRBJ2-3; 11 bases match TRBD2. The CDR3 length is 15 residues. The V segment lost 7 bases and the J segment 1 base; nucleotides outside the gene matches: 4. CDR3 sequence reads: CASILSGGGTDTQYF. Written as DNA, the CDR3 is TGTGCCAGCATCCTTAGCGGGGGGGGCACAGATACGCAGTATTTT.

The rearrangement joins TRBV12-3 or TRBV12-4 to TRBJ2-5; D could derive from TRBD1 or TRBD2 (7 bases each). This CDR3 is 15 amino acids long. V was cut by 5 bases and J by 4 bases, with 17 bases left in between. CDR3 DNA: TGTGCCAGCAGTCCCTATGACAGGGAGGGAGAGACCCAGTACTTC. Translation: CASSPYDREGETQYF.

The chain carries TRBV4-2 and TRBJ2-5, with D perhaps matching TRBD2 (5 bases). The CDR3 totals 14 residues. In germline, CDR1 is LGHNA, CDR2 YNFKEQ. Deletions cut 2 bases from V and 4 bases from J, with 11 bases between. CDR3 amino acids: CASSQTGFRETQYF. CDR3 bases: TGTGCCAGCAGCCAAACGGGGTTCCGAGAGACCCAGTACTTC.

This clonotype was found a few times. The chain uses TRBV7-2 and TRBJ1-5; 7 bases align to TRBD1. Germline assignment: CDR1 SGHTA and CDR2 FQGNSA. V lost 5 bases and J lost 8; bases outside the gene matches: 9. There are 14 residues in the CDR3. The CDR3 DNA sequence: TGTGCCAGCAGCCTCCAGGGGGGTTACGAGCCCCAGCATTTT. Translation gives CASSLQGGYEPQHF.